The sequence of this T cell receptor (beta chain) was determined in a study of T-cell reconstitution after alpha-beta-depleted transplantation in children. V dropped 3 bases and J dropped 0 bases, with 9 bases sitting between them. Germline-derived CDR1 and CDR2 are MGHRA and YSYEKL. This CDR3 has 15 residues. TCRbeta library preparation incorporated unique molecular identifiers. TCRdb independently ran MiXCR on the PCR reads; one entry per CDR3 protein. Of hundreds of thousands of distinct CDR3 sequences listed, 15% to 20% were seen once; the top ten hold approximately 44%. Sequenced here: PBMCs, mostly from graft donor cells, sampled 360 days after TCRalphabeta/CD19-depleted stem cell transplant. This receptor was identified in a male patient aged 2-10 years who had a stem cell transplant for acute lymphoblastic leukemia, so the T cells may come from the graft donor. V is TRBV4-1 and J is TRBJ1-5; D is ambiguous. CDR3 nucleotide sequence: TGCGCCAGCAGCCACCGAACAGATAGCAATCAGCCCCAGCATTTT. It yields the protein CASSHRTDSNQPQHF.